This T cell receptor (beta chain) emerged from a study of cytomegalovirus exposure and HLA in healthy donors. With V trimmed by 2 bases and J by 4 bases, 4 bases remained unmatched. The CDR3 is 14 residues long. Germline CDR1 and CDR2: PRHDT and FYEKMQ (reference sequence). Primers included in the PCR were 60 Vbeta and 13 Jbeta primers. The table came from immunoSEQ multiplex PCR; TCRdb's copy has only in-frame clones and leaves some out. The sample carries 90,000 to 150,000 clones, roughly 76% recorded once. What was sequenced was PBMCs. The clonotype originates from a man aged 45-65 years in good health and CMV-seropositive. The rearrangement links TRBV13 to TRBJ1-1, with 7 bases that match TRBD1. The chain's CDR3 is CASSLQGVGTEAFF. CDR3 in DNA: TGTGCCAGCAGCTTACAGGGGGTCGGCACTGAAGCTTTCTTT.